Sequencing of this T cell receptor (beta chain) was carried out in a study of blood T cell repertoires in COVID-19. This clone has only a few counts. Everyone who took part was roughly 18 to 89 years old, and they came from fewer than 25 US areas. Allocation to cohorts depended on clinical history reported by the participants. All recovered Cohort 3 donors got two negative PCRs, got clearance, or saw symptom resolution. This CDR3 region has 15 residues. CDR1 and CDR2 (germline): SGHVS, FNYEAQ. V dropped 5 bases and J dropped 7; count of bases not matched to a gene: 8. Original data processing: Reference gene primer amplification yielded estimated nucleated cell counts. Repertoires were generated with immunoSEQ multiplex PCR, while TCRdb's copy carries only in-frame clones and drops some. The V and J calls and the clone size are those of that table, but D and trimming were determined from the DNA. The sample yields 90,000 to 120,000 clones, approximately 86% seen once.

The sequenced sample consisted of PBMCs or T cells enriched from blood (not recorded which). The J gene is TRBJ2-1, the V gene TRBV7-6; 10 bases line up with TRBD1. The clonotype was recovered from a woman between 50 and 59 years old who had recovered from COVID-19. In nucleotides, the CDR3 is TGTGCCAGCAGCGGAGGGGACAGGGGACGTAATGAGCAGTTCTTC. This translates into CASSGGDRGRNEQFF.